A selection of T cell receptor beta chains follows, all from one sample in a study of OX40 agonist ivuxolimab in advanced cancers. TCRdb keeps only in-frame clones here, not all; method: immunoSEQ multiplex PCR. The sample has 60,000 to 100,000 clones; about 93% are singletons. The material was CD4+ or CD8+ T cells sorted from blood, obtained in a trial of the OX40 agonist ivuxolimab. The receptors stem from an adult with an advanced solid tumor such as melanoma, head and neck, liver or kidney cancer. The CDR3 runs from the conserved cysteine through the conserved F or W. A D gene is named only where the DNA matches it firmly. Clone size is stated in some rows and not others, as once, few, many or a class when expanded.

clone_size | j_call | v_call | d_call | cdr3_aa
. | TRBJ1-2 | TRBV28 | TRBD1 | CASTLDPGQGPYGYTF
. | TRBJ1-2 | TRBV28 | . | CASSLPRAGRAYGYTF
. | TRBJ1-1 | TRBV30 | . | CAWTHLGRAEAFF
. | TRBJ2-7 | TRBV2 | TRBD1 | CASSGSRGRTDLYEQYF
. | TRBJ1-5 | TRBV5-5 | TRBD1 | CASSPGGTVKNQPQHF
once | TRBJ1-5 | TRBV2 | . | CASRPRGLTLGQPQHF
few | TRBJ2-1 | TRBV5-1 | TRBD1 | CASGTGGFHNEQFF
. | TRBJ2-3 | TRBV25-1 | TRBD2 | CASSPGGGDTQYF
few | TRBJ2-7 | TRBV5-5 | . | CASSLRDSYEQYF
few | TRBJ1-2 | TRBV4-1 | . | CASSQVQVGSGYTF
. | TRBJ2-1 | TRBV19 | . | CASSLGSGGPEQFF
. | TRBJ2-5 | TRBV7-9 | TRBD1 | CASSFPKIQGGTQYF
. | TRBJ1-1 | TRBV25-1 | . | CASTRGRMNTEAFF
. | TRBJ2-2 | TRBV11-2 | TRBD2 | CASSLHGEGTGELFF
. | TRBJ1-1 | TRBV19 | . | CASSIGREGHTEAFF
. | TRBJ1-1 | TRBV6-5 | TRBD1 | CASNRTGAEAFF
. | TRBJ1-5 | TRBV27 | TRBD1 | CASSSVSGGPLPQHF
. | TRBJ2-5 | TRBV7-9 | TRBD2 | CASGTSGQETQYF
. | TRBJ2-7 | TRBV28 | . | CANSLSQGFYEQYF
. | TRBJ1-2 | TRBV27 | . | CASSSGLGYTF
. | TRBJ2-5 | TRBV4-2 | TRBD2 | CASSHELAGGPMETQYF
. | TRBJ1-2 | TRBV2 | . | CASSEDRSLYGYTF
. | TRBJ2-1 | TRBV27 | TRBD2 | CASSFLAGGPPDNEQFF
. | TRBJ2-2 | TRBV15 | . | CATSRDRGAPNTGELFF
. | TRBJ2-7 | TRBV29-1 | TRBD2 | CSVAGGGLSYEQYF
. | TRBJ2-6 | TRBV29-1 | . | CSVSDSGANVLAF
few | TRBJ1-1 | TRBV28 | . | CASRTSAEAFF
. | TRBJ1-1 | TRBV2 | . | CAAGRTEAFF
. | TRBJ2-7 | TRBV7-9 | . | CASRRDSGEQYF
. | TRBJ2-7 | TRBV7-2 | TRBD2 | CASSLAGGGAYEQYF
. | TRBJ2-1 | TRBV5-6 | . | CASSTAGTPIGNEQFF
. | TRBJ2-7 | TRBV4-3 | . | CASSQDPEAYEQYF
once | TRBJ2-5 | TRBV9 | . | CASSGYQETQYF
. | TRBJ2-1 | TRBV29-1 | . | CSVEGRGRNEQFF
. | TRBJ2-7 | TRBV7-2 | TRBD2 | CASSSPMGTSREQYF
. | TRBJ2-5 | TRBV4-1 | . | CASSPHLLPLRETQYF
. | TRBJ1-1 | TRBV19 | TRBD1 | CASQTGKTEAFF
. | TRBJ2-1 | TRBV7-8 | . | CASNDILGVNNEQFF
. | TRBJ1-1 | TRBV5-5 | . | CASRGTNTEAFF
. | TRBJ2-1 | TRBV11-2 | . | CASSLAPGGTYNEQFF
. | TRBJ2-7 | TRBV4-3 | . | CASSQEGRTGAYEQYF
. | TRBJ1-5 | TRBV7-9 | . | CASSLDASQPQHF
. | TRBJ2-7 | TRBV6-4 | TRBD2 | CASSPTGLASYEQYF
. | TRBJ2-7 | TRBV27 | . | CASSLGQGAYEQYF